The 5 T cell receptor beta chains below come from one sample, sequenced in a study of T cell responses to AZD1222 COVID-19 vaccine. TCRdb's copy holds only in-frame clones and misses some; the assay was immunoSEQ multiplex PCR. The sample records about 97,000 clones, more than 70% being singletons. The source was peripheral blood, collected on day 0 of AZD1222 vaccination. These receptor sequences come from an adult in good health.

The CDR3 bases are TGTGCCAGCAGACCACTAGCGGGAAAGTCAGATACGCAGTATTTT. Translating gives CASRPLAGKSDTQYF. J is TRBJ2-3 and V is TRBV7-6; 10 bases are a match to TRBD2. This CDR3 is built from 15 residues. Germline trimming cut 6 bases from V and 4 bases from J; bases unmatched to any gene: 7. Germline values: CDR1 SGHVS, CDR2 FNYEAQ. The variable domain in full, completed from reference TRBV7-6 and TRBJ2-3, reads GAGVSQSPRYKVTKRGQDVALRCDPISGHVSLYWYRQALGQGPEFLTYFNYEAQQDKSGLPNDRFSAERPEGSISTLTIQRTEQRDSAMYRCASRPLAGKSDTQYFGPGTRLTVL.

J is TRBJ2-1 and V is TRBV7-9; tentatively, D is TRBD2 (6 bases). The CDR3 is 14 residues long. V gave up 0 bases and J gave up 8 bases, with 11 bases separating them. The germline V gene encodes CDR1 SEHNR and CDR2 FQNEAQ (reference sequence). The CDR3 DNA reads TGTGCCAGCAGCTTAGCCGGAGGGTTCGATGAGCAGTTCTTC. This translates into CASSLAGGFDEQFF. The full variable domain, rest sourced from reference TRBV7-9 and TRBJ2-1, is DTGVSQNPRHKITKRGQNVTFRCDPISEHNRLYWYRQTLGQGPEFLTYFQNEAQLEKSRLLSDRFSAERPKGSFSTLEIQRTEQGDSAMYLCASSLAGGFDEQFFGPGTRLTVL.

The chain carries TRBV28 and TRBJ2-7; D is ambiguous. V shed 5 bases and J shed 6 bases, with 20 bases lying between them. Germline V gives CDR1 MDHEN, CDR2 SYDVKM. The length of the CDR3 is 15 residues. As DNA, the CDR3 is TGTGCCAGCAGTCCCCTGACGGGTTCTATACCCGAGCAGTACTTC. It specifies CASSPLTGSIPEQYF.

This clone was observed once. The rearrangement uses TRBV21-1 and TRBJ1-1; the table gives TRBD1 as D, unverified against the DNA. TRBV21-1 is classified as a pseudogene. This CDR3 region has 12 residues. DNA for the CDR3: TGTGCCAGCAGCAATCCCCTGGGGGCGGCTTTCTTT. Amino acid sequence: CASSNPLGAAFF.

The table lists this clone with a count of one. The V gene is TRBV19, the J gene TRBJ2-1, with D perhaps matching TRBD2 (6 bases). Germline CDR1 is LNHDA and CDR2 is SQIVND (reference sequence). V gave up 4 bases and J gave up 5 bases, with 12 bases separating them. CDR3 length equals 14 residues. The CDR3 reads CASSRGLIDNEQFF. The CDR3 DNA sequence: TGTGCCAGTAGTAGGGGACTTATAGACAATGAGCAGTTCTTC. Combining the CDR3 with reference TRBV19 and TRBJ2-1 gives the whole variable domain DGGITQSPKYLFRKEGQNVTLSCEQNLNHDAMYWYRQDPGQGLRLIYYSQIVNDFQKGDIAEGYSVSREKKESFPLTVTSAQKNPTAFYLCASSRGLIDNEQFFGPGTRLTVL.